A selection of T cell receptor beta chains follows, all from one sample in a study of T cell changes during pregnancy in multiple sclerosis. TCRdb's table, derived via immunoSEQ multiplex PCR, lists solely in-frame clones and lacks some. The sample holds some 64,000 clones, 92% seen once. This specimen consisted of peripheral blood, obtained after pregnancy. The source is a female donor with multiple sclerosis, enrolled in a pregnancy study. Each CDR3 is given with its conserved first and last residue. A D gene is named only where the DNA matches it firmly. The size entry is marked missing in some rows and otherwise reads once, few, many or a size class.

>-|-|TRBV7-2
CASSLVGVGSTDTQYF
>-|TRBD2|TRBV27
CASSLSSGDLSSYNEQFF
>-|-|TRBV18
CASPRRLSGPADTQYF
>-|TRBD2|TRBV6-5
CASSQLAGGTETQYF
>-|-|TRBV18
CASSPTGETQYF
>-|TRBD2|TRBV7-8
CASSLLMVLLAGEANTGELFF
>-|-|TRBV19
CASSFIAGSTDTQYF
>-|TRBD2|TRBV28
CASIHSGSSYEQYF
>-|-|TRBV11-2
CASSHPRGGRGPYEQYF
>medium-sized|-|TRBV27
CASPIIAYEQYF
>-|-|TRBV7-9
CASSFAGTPYEQYF
>once|-|TRBV2
CASSPLAGENIQYF
>few|-|TRBV4-3
CASSQESWAVAFF
>-|-|TRBV6-1
CASSEGPYNTEAFF
>-|-|TRBV30
CAWSLGNTIYF
>once|TRBD1|TRBV4-1
CASSQGQGAPLGTEQYF
>once|-|TRBV7-2
CASSLGREYNEQFF
>many|-|TRBV25-1
CASSESEGSGYEQYF
>-|-|TRBV5-1
CASSLISSQETQYF
>-|-|TRBV19
CASSTQAANTIYF
>-|-|TRBV7-7
CASSLGLLDDEQFF
>-|-|TRBV27
CASSPNSKSSYNEQFF
>-|-|TRBV25-1
CASSSTREGGRNQPQHF
>-|-|TRBV5-6
CASSLYSPNYGYTF
>-|-|TRBV5-1
CASSLEADYGYTF
>-|TRBD2|TRBV7-9
CASSPIAGVSTGELFF
>-|-|TRBV4-3
CASSQDAQSRDYEQYF
>-|TRBD1|TRBV5-4
CASSPGAGGSPLHF
>-|-|TRBV7-9
CASSLAEGSNEQFF
>-|-|TRBV6-4
CASSAGEGQRQYF
>-|TRBD1|TRBV27
CASSPDRRNTEAFF
>-|-|TRBV6-5
CASSYSAGITSEQYF
>-|-|TRBV11-2
CASSLDRGQPQHF
>-|TRBD1|TRBV5-1
CASNRGPRDSYTEAFF
>-|-|TRBV19
CASSVPQDGAGQYF
>-|-|TRBV7-2
CASRRSAGTGELFF
>-|TRBD1|TRBV19
CASSSGTGNQGEQYF
>-|-|TRBV29-1
CSVDLKGGAETQYF
>-|TRBD1|TRBV2
CASNWAGGGQPQHF
>-|TRBD2|TRBV7-3
CASSSGTSGSLYF
>-|TRBD2|TRBV10-1
CASNTSGMASGANVLTF
>-|-|TRBV28
CASSLSYTEAFF
>once|-|TRBV4-2
CASSQDWSRASNQPQHF
>-|-|TRBV4-2
CASSQGAPEASYEQYF
>-|-|TRBV18
CASSPVGQDYGYTF
>few|-|TRBV18
CASSPPGTNMNTEAFF
>-|-|TRBV29-1
CSVDEGTQETQYF
>once|-|TRBV4-3
CASSQEEWGVGYNEQFF
>once|-|TRBV5-1
CASRRHNVRGTYEQYF
>-|-|TRBV19
CASSRIMGRPNTEAFF
>-|-|TRBV28
CASSPGGYEQYF
>-|-|TRBV5-8
CASSLTSSETQYF
>-|-|TRBV10-3
CAIRGTADVGGRLNEQFF
>-|TRBD2|TRBV28
CASSFSSGRGYFDEQFF
>-|TRBD1|TRBV18
CASSPRQGQDNEQFF